This entry describes one TCR beta chain. As yet, its antigen is unknown. These data belong to a study of blood T cells in healthy people across ages. Trimming pared 1 base from V and 0 bases from J, leaving 9 bases between. Germline V gene lookup returns CDR1 SGHTA and CDR2 FQGTGA. The CDR3 loop spans 15 amino acids. Whole-study results and caveats: Across the age range, TCR beta diversity per million T cells fell in a roughly linear way. Diversity was estimated from one million T cells, and these estimates were considered underestimates. There were more naive CD4+ cells and higher diversity in long-lived donors than in aged donors.

Through a sample-barcoded 5' primer and a J-beta primer mix, a second PCR was run for about 6 to 11 cycles. TCRdb independently ran MiXCR on the 5' RACE reads; one entry per CDR3 protein. The table lists fewer than 2,000,000 distinct CDR3 sequences, approximately 39% of them singletons. The sequenced material came from blood. This chain uses TRBV7-3 with TRBJ1-2, with D unresolved. This TCR came from a human donor in good health. Here the CDR3 reads CASSLKEGSNYGYTF. The CDR3 coding sequence is TGTGCCAGCAGCTTAAAGGAGGGTTCTAACTATGGCTACACCTTC. Complete variable domain (other parts from reference TRBV7-3 and TRBJ1-2): GAGVSQTPSNKVTEKGKYVELRCDPISGHTALYWYRQSLGQGPEFLIYFQGTGAADDSGLPNDRFFAVRPEGSVSTLKIQRTERGDSAVYLCASSLKEGSNYGYTFGSGTRLTVV.